Sequencing of this TCR beta chain was carried out in a study of T cells after yellow fever vaccination. A universal primer site and UMIs were added as TCR cDNA was made by 5'RACE template switching. Each CDR3 protein gets one entry after TCRdb re-called the 5' RACE reads with MiXCR. The table lists 200,000 to 300,000 distinct CDR3 sequences, approximately 12% of them singletons, with roughly 0.5% in the top ten. CDR1 is LGHNT, CDR2 FRNRAP, per germline. CDR3 length: 17 residues. V was cut by 7 bases and J by 2 bases, with 21 bases left in between. The specimen comprised CD4+ T cells sorted from PBMCs, sampled 45 days after the yellow fever booster vaccination. The J gene is TRBJ2-1, the V gene TRBV12-5; weak D call: TRBD1 (6 bases). This TCR came from a man aged 25-40 years who received the YFV17D yellow fever vaccine. CDR3 protein: CASESGGISGAYNEQFF. DNA for the CDR3: TGTGCTAGTGAATCAGGCGGCATTTCAGGGGCCTACAATGAGCAGTTCTTC.